The clone carrying this TCR beta chain has ten or more counts. Its antigen is unknown. This specimen belongs to a study of identical twins. Study conclusions and caveats: Cord blood beta clonotypes that were abundant carried fewer insertions, and memory repertoires showed no such trend. Twin-shared out-of-frame alpha sequences were enriched for low generation probability.

V lost 1 base and J lost 2; bases outside the gene matches: 6. This CDR3 has 16 amino acids. CDR1 is SGHRS and CDR2 is YFSETQ in the germline V gene. TCRdb analysed the 5' RACE reads with MiXCR anew, one entry per CDR3 protein. The sample lists about 730,000 distinct CDR3 sequences; 21% were seen once. These same records also appear under a second study, on T cells expressing NK-cell markers. That work contributes: Out of eight donors sequenced, seven tested HCMV-seropositive and the remaining one seronegative.

This TCR was recovered from a woman between 18 and 29 years old in good health. This sequence joins TRBV5-1 and TRBJ2-1; 7 bases align to TRBD1. Sequencing used PBMCs. Here the CDR3 DNA reads TGCGCCAGCAGCTTGTTCAGCCAGGGGGCCTACAATGAGCAGTTCTTC. Translating gives CASSLFSQGAYNEQFF. Filled out from reference TRBV5-1 and TRBJ2-1, the complete variable domain reads KAGVTQTPRYLIKTRGQQVTLSCSPISGHRSVSWYQQTPGQGLQFLFEYFSETQRNKGNFPGRFSGRQFSNSRSEMNVSTLELGDSALYLCASSLFSQGAYNEQFFGPGTRLTVL.